This T cell receptor (beta chain) was profiled in a study of regulatory T cells in long-lasting Graves disease. The study's findings and limits: Patients with persistent Graves' had lower TCR diversity than newly diagnosed patients.

CDR3 regions were amplified by Arm-PCR using iRepertoire HTBI primers to build TCR beta libraries. TCRdb itself ran the multiplex PCR reads through MiXCR, one entry per CDR3 protein. This sample has roughly 300,000 distinct CDR3 sequences, with around 19% found just once. This CDR3 is 14 amino acids long. Trimming stripped 4 bases from V and 4 bases from J, with 14 bases between. Germline V gene data show CDR1 as PRHDT and CDR2 as FYEKMQ (reference sequence). Documented time point: persistent/refractory GD, antithyroid drugs over 5 years with positive TRAb. After RNA was extracted from PBMCs, the TCR library was made from it. In its sample, this clonotype was seen a few times. What it recognizes is unknown.

The source is a female donor with Graves disease. This chain joins TRBV13 and TRBJ2-7; D is ambiguous. The sample in question was peripheral blood mononuclear cells (PBMCs), obtained when the disease was refractory, from a patient treated with antithyroid drugs. CDR3 loop: CASSSYDDSYEQYF. CDR3 bases: TGTGCCAGCAGCTCCTACGACGACTCTTACGAGCAGTACTTC.